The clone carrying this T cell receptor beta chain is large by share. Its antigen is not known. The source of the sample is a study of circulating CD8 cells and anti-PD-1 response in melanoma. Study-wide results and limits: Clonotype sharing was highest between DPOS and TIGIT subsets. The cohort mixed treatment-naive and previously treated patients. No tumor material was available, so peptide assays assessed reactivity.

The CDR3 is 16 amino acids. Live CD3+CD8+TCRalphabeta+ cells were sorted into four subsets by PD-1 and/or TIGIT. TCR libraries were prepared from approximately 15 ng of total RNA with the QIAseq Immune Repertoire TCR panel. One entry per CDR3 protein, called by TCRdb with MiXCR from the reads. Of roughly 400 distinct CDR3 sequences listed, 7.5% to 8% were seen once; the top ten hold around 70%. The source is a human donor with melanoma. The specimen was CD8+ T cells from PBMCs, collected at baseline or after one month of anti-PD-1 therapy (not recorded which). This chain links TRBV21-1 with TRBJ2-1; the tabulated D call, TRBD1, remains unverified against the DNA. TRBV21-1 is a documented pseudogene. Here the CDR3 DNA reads TGTGCCAGCAGCAAATGTAGACAGGTGGACCTGAATGAGCAGTTCTTC. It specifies CASSKCRQVDLNEQFF.